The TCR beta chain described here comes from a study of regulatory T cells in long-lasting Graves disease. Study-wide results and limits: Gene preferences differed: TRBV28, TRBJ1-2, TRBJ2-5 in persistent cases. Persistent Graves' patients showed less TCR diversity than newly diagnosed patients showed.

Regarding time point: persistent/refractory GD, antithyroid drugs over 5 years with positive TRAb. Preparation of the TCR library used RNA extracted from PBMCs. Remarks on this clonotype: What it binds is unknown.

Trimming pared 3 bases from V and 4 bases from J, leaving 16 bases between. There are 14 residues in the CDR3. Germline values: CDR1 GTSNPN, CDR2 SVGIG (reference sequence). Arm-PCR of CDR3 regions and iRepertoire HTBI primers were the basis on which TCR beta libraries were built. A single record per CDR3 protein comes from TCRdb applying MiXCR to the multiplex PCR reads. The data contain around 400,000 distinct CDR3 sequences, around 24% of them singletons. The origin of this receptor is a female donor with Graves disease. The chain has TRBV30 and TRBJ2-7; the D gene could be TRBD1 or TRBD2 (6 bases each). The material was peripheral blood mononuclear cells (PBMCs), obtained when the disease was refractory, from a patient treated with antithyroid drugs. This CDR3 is CAWRRGGGLYEQYF. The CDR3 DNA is TGTGCCTGGAGGCGTGGAGGGGGACTTTACGAGCAGTACTTC.